The 21 T cell receptor beta chains given below trace back to one sample, sequenced in a study of molecular identifiers for immune sequencing clone quantification. TCRdb used MiXCR to reprocess the PCR reads, holding one entry per CDR3 protein. The sample gives about 640,000 distinct CDR3 sequences, just under 20% of which show up once; roughly 0.85% is in the top ten. Sequencing input: naive CD8+ T cells from blood, with Jurkat cell RNA spiked in. Specified subset: FACS-sorted CD8+CD4-CCR7+CD45RA+ naive T cells. All receptors come from a human donor in good health. Some libraries in this study had Jurkat cell RNA spiked in.

This clonotype was seen many times. The chain recombines TRBV28 with TRBJ1-2; D gene ambiguous. The germline gives CDR1 MDHEN, CDR2 SYDVKM. This CDR3 spans 11 amino acids. V lost 6 bases and J lost 5, with 7 bases in between. In DNA, the CDR3 is TGTGCCAGCAGCCGTGAATATGGCTACACCTTC. This gives the protein CASSREYGYTF.

This clonotype was seen many times. The CDR3 is CAWSRGGAYEQYF. For the CDR3, the DNA is TGTGCCTGGAGTCGGGGGGGGGCCTACGAGCAGTACTTC. This chain uses TRBV30 with TRBJ2-7; 8 bases agree with TRBD2. Trimming at V came to 2 bases and at J to 2 bases, leaving 2 bases not matched to a gene. The CDR3 is made up of 13 amino acids. Germline-derived CDR1 and CDR2 are GTSNPN and SVGIG (reference sequence).

This clonotype was seen at least ten times. J is TRBJ2-3 and V is TRBV29-1, with D perhaps TRBD2 (5 bases). CDR1 SQVTM and CDR2 ANQGSEA come from the germline V gene. V was cut by 7 bases and J by 0 bases, with 20 bases left in between. The CDR3 sequence is 16 residues long. Here the CDR3 reads CSANEGLFTSTDTQYF. In DNA form, the CDR3 reads TGCAGCGCCAATGAAGGACTTTTTACTAGCACAGATACGCAGTATTTT.

This clonotype was counted at least ten times. J is TRBJ2-1 and V is TRBV23-1; 7 bases match TRBD1. TRBV23-1 is an ORF; its function is uncertain. V shed 7 bases, J shed 4 bases, and the junction held 16 bases outside the gene matches. The CDR3 is 17 amino acids. The CDR3 coding sequence is TGCGCCAGCAACTTGAACAACCCGGGACAGACTTACAATGAGCAGTTCTTC. This encodes CASNLNNPGQTYNEQFF.

On this clonotype itself: Just one base apart from a much larger clone, this may be a read error. V is TRBV6-2 or TRBV6-3 and J is TRBJ2-4; D is unclear. V shed 5 bases and J shed 4 bases, with 12 bases lying between them. The CDR3 is made up of 14 amino acids. In germline, CDR1 is MNHEY, CDR2 SVGEGT. The DNA for the CDR3 is TGTGCCAGCAGTGAGACACTATCAAAAAACATTCAGTACTTC. It is translated as CASSETLSKNIQYF.

This clonotype was counted ten times or more. The J gene is TRBJ1-1, the V gene TRBV7-2; 8 positions match TRBD1. Germline V CDR1 and CDR2: SGHTA, FQGNSA. V shed 1 base and J 3 bases; nucleotides not matched to a gene: 7. CDR3 length: 16 residues. The CDR3 sequence is CASSLVGTGGYTEAFF. The CDR3 DNA follows: TGTGCCAGCAGCTTAGTGGGAACAGGGGGGTACACTGAAGCTTTCTTT.

This clonotype has a count of ten or more. The chain is built from TRBV28 and TRBJ1-1; 9 nucleotides agree with TRBD1. Trimming at V came to 1 base and at J to 1 base, leaving 10 bases not matched to a gene. The V gene's germline CDR1 is MDHEN and CDR2 SYDVKM. The CDR3 totals 18 residues. The CDR3, as DNA: TGTGCCAGCAGTTTATTAGCACAGGGGGCTGCCCAGAACACTGAAGCTTTCTTT. Translated: CASSLLAQGAAQNTEAFF.

In regard to this clonotype: With a much larger clone just one base away, this may be a read error. This chain connects TRBV29-1 to TRBJ2-1; no firm D call. Looked up from germline, CDR1 is SQVTM and CDR2 is ANQGSEA. The CDR3 contains 8 residues. The CDR3 sequence: CSGDEQLF. In DNA form, the CDR3 reads TGCAGCGGGGATGAGCAGCTCTTC.

For this clonotype: Just one base apart from a much larger clone, this may be a read error. This chain connects TRBV7-3 to TRBJ1-1; 9 nucleotides align to TRBD1. The CDR3 runs to 15 residues. CDR1 and CDR2 (germline): SGHTA, FQGTGA. The CDR3 loop reads CASSMEQGASTEALF. The DNA of the CDR3 is TGTGCCAGCAGTATGGAACAGGGGGCGAGCACTGAAGCTCTCTTT. The full variable domain, rest sourced from reference TRBV7-3 and TRBJ1-1, is GAGVSQTPSNKVTEKGKYVELRCDPISGHTALYWYRQSLGQGPEFLIYFQGTGAADDSGLPNDRFFAVRPEGSVSTLKIQRTERGDSAVYLCASSMEQGASTEALFGQGTRLTVV.

With regard to this clonotype: Germline and junction disagree at one end, which may indicate a read error. The gene calls are TRBV27 and TRBJ1-2; the D gene is possibly TRBD1 (5 bases). CDR1 MNHEY and CDR2 SMNVEV come from the germline V gene (reference sequence). The length of the CDR3 is 16 residues. CDR3: CVSSLSGLAANYGYTF. The CDR3 nucleotides are TGTGTCAGCAGTTTATCGGGACTGGCGGCTAACTATGGCTACACCTTC.

In this sample, this clonotype turned up many times. This chain links TRBV28 with TRBJ2-1, with 14 bases fitting TRBD2. The CDR3 is 18 residues long. J gave up 9 bases and V 3 bases, and 13 bases lay outside the gene matches. In germline, CDR1 is MDHEN, CDR2 SYDVKM. The chain's CDR3 is CASSLNPGLAGAGSEQFF. As DNA, the CDR3 is TGTGCCAGCAGTTTGAATCCGGGACTAGCGGGAGCTGGCAGTGAGCAGTTCTTC. The full variable domain, completed using reference TRBV28 and TRBJ2-1, is DVKVTQSSRYLVKRTGEKVFLECVQDMDHENMFWYRQDPGLGLRLIYFSYDVKMKEKGDIPEGYSVSREKKERFSLILESASTNQTSMYLCASSLNPGLAGAGSEQFFGPGTRLTVL.

This clonotype was seen many times. The genes are TRBV6-2 or TRBV6-3 and TRBJ2-3; 7 nucleotides line up with TRBD1. V gave up 6 bases and J gave up 5 bases; unmatched junction bases: 17. Germline-derived CDR1 and CDR2 are MNHEY and SVGEGT. The CDR3 is made up of 17 amino acids. The chain's CDR3 is CASSSILEDRFEDTQYF. The CDR3 nucleotides are TGTGCCAGCAGCAGCATTCTCGAGGACAGGTTTGAAGATACGCAGTATTTT.

This clonotype was seen repeatedly, ten times or more. The CDR3 loop reads CASSYTPGQGFAYEQYF. CDR3 nucleotides: TGTGCCAGCAGCTACACCCCGGGACAGGGGTTTGCCTACGAGCAGTACTTC. The chain recombines TRBV7-2 with TRBJ2-7; 10 bases agree with TRBD1. The CDR3 is made up of 17 amino acids. In germline, CDR1 is SGHTA, CDR2 FQGNSA. Losses at the gene ends were 4 bases for V and 2 bases for J; bases not matched to a gene: 11.

For this clonotype: This may be a read error, as it is one base from a much larger clone. The gene calls are TRBV7-8 and TRBJ1-5; D is ambiguous. Germline CDR1 SGHVS, CDR2 FQNEAQ. This CDR3 is built from 13 residues. The CDR3: CASSSSINQPQRF. The DNA for the CDR3 is TGTGCCAGCAGCTCCAGCATCAATCAGCCCCAGCGTTTT. The full variable domain, with the rest looked up from reference TRBV7-8 and TRBJ1-5, is GAGVSQSPRYKVAKRGQDVALRCDPISGHVSLFWYQQALGQGPEFLTYFQNEAQLDKSGLPSDRFFAERPEGSVSTLKIQRTQQEDSAVYLCASSSSINQPQRFGDGTRLSIL.

This clonotype was picked up many times. The V gene is TRBV6-5, the J gene TRBJ2-2; D not resolved. This CDR3 is 13 amino acids long. In germline, CDR1 is MNHEY, CDR2 SVGAGI. V lost 10 bases and J 1 base, leaving 10 bases between the germline ends. CDR3 coding DNA: TGTGCCATCTATTCGGGGAACACCGGGGAGCTGTTTTTT. This sequence encodes CAIYSGNTGELFF.

The J gene is TRBJ2-2, the V gene TRBV9; 7 nucleotides agree with TRBD2. The CDR3 runs to 17 residues. Trimming cost V 4 bases and J 1 base; bases outside gene matches: 10. The germline V gene encodes CDR1 SGDLS and CDR2 YYNGEE. The DNA of the CDR3 is TGTGCCAGCAGCCCCGGTGGAGCGGGATGGAACACCGGGGAGCTGTTTTTT. This gives the protein CASSPGGAGWNTGELFF.

Many counts were recorded for this clonotype. This chain joins TRBV28 and TRBJ2-5; TRBD2 might be the D (5 bases). V lost 10 bases to trimming and J lost 5 bases, with 14 bases between them. Germline assignment: CDR1 MDHEN and CDR2 SYDVKM. The CDR3 length is 12 residues. The CDR3 sequence: CATNFGGETQYF. The CDR3 DNA is TGTGCCACCAATTTCGGCGGGGAGACCCAGTACTTC. The whole variable domain, filled in from reference TRBV28 and TRBJ2-5, reads DVKVTQSSRYLVKRTGEKVFLECVQDMDHENMFWYRQDPGLGLRLIYFSYDVKMKEKGDIPEGYSVSREKKERFSLILESASTNQTSMYLCATNFGGETQYFGPGTRLLVL.

The gene calls are TRBV27 and TRBJ2-1, with D tentatively TRBD1 (6 bases). The V end was cut by 6 bases, the J end by 2 bases, with 14 bases between. The CDR3 consists of 15 residues. Germline CDR1 reads MNHEY; CDR2 reads SMNVEV (reference sequence). The CDR3 reads CASSSRGGPYNEQFF. The CDR3 DNA is TGTGCCAGCAGCTCCCGAGGGGGTCCCTACAATGAGCAGTTCTTC.

This clonotype showed up many times. The chain uses TRBV30 and TRBJ2-3, with no clear D. Looked up from germline, CDR1 is GTSNPN and CDR2 is SVGIG (reference sequence). Trimming cost V 0 bases and J 5 bases, with 0 bases left between them. This CDR3 has 10 residues. The CDR3 is CAWSVDTQYF. In DNA form, the CDR3 reads TGTGCCTGGAGTGTAGATACGCAGTATTTT.

With regard to this clonotype: A much larger clone lies a single base off, so this may be a read error. The chain couples TRBV4-2 to TRBJ1-1; D is uncertain. The CDR3 extends over 16 amino acids. Germline lookup yields CDR1 LGHNA and CDR2 YNFKEQ. The CDR3 protein is CASSQKAASMNTKAFF. CDR3 bases: TGTGCCAGCAGCCAAAAGGCAGCCTCTATGAACACTAAAGCTTTCTTT.

About this clonotype: This may arise from a read error, as a much more abundant clone is one base away. V is TRBV29-1 and J is TRBJ1-2; D is unclear. V was clipped by 6 bases and J by 0 bases, with 17 bases between them. CDR3 length: 15 amino acids. Germline lookup yields CDR1 SQVTM and CDR2 ANQGSEA. For the CDR3, the DNA is TGCAGCGTCCAAGTTCTTTCGGACCCTAACTATGGCTACACCTTC. Translated, it gives CSVQVLSDPNYGYTF.